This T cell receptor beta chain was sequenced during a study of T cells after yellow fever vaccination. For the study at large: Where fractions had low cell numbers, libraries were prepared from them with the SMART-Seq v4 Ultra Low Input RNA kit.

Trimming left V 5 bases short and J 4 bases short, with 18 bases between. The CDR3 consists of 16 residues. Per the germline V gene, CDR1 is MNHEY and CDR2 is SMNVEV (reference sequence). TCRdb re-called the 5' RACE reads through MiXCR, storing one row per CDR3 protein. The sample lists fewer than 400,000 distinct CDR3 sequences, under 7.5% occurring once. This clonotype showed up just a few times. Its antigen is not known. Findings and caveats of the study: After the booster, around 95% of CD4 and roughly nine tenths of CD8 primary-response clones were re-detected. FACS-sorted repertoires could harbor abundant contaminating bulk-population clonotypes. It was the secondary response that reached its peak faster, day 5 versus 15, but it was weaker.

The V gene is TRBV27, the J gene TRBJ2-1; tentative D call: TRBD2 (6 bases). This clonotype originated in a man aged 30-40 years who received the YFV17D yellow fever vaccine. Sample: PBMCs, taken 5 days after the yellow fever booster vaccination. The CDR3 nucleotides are TGTGCCAGCAGTCCCCTAGGGACTCAAGCTTACAATGAGCAGTTCTTC. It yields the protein CASSPLGTQAYNEQFF.